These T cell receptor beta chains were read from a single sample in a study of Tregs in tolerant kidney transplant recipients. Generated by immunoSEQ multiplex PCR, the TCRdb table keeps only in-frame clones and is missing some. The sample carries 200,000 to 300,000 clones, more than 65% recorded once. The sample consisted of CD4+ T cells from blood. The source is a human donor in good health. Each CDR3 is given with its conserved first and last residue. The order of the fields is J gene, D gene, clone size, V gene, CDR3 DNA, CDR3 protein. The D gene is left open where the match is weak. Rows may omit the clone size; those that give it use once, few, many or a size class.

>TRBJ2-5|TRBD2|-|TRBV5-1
TGCGCCAGCAGCGGAGCGGGAGGGCAAGAGACCCAGTACTTC
CASSGAGGQETQYF
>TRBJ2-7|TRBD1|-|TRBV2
TGTGCCAGCAGTGAAACAGGGGCGCGAAAATACGAGCAGTACTTC
CASSETGARKYEQYF
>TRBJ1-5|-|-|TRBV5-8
TGTGCCAGCAGCTTCTTTGGGAGGGGGGGCGCAAGCAATCAGCCCCAGCATTTT
CASSFFGRGGASNQPQHF
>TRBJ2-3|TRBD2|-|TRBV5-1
TGCGCCAGCAGCTGGGGGACTAGACCAGATACGCAGTATTTT
CASSWGTRPDTQYF
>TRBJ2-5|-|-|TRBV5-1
TGCGCCAGCAGCTTGGTTGTGGCGGGGCCCCAAGAGACCCAGTACTTC
CASSLVVAGPQETQYF
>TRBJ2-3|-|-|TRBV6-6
TGTGCCAGCAGTTACTCCTGGGGGCGACGCACAGATACGCAGTATTTT
CASSYSWGRRTDTQYF
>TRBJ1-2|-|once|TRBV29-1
TGCAGCGCCAGAGGCGGGATCTATGGCTACACCTTC
CSARGGIYGYTF
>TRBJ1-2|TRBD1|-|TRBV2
TGTGCCAGCAGTGAAAGGGGGACAGGCAACCTCTTC
CASSERGTGNLF
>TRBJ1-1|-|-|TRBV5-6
TGTGCCAGCAGCTTGTGGAGGACTGAAGCTTTCTTT
CASSLWRTEAFF
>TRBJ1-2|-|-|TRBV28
TGTGCCAGCAGTTTGACAGGTCCCTATGGCTACACCTTC
CASSLTGPYGYTF
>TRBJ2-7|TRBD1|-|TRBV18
TGTGCCAGCTCACCACGGGCTCCCGGACAGGGCGCCTACGAGCAGTACTTC
CASSPRAPGQGAYEQYF
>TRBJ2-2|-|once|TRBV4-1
TGTGCCAGCAGCCAAATTGGCGGCACATTCACCGGGGAGCTGTTTTTT
CASSQIGGTFTGELFF
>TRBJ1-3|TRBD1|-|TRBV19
TGTGCCAGTAGTACGAACCCGAACAGGGGCCAGAGCTCTGGAAACACCATATATTTT
CASSTNPNRGQSSGNTIYF
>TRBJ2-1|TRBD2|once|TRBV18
TGTGCCAGCTCACCAGGGGCGGGAGGTACCTACAATGAGCAGTTCTTC
CASSPGAGGTYNEQFF
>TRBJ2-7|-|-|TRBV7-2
TGTGCCAGCAGCCGGTGGGACTCAAACTACGAGCAGTACTTC
CASSRWDSNYEQYF
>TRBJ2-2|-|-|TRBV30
TGTGCCTGGAGTTGGGGACACAGATTACCGAACGGGGAGCTGTTTTTT
CAWSWGHRLPNGELFF
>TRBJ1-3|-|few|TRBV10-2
TGCGCCAGCAGAGAGACAGGACGGAACACCATATATTTT
CASRETGRNTIYF
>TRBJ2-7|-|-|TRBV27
TGTGCCAGCAGTTTAAGCAGGAGCTCCTACGAGCAGTACTTC
CASSLSRSSYEQYF
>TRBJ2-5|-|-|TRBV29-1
TGCAGCGTTCGGGCAGGGAACCAAGAGACCCAGTACTTC
CSVRAGNQETQYF
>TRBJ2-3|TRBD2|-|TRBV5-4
TGTGCCAGCAGCTTGGGTACTAGCGTTGGCACAGATACGCAGTATTTT
CASSLGTSVGTDTQYF
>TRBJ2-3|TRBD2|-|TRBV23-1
TGCGCCAGCAGTCGTAACGGGGGGGCCGCAGATACGCAGTATTTT
CASSRNGGAADTQYF
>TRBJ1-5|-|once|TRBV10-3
TGTGCCATCAGTGGGTCGGGGGGTGGTCAGCCCCAGCATTTT
CAISGSGGGQPQHF
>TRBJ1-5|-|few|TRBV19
TGTGCCAGTAGTATAGGACGGAGTAGCAATCAGCCCCAGCATTTT
CASSIGRSSNQPQHF
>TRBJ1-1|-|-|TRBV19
TGTGCCAGTAATATCAGGGGAGAACAGACTGAAGCTTTCTTT
CASNIRGEQTEAFF
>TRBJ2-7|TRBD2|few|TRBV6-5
TGTGCCAGCAGGGGGACTAGCGGTCCCTACGAGCAGTACTTC
CASRGTSGPYEQYF
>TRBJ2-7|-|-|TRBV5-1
TGCGCCAGCAGCTTGGGCACCGAGAGCTCCTACGAGCAGTACTTC
CASSLGTESSYEQYF
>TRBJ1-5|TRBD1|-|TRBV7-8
TGTGCCAGCAGCTTAGAAGTACAGGGGACTCAGCCCCAGCATTTT
CASSLEVQGTQPQHF
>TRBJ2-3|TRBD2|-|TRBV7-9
TGTGCCAGCAGCCACGTGATAGCGGGGGGCACAGATACGCAGTATTTT
CASSHVIAGGTDTQYF
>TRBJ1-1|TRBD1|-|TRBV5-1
TGCGCCAGCGGGCCTGCCGGGACAGGGAAAGAAACTGGAGCTTTCTTT
CASGPAGTGKETGAFF
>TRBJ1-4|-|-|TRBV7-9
TGTGCCAGCAGCCAGCTCCCATGGACAACGAATGAAAAACTGTTTTTT
CASSQLPWTTNEKLFF
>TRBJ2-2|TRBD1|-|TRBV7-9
TGTGCCAGCAGCGCACAAGGGGACAGAGACACCGGGGAGCTGTTTTTT
CASSAQGDRDTGELFF
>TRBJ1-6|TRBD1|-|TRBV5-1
TGCGCCAGCAGCTTGGGGGACAGGGCGGGGCCCCTCCACTTT
CASSLGDRAGPLHF
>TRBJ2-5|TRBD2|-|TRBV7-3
TGTGCCAGCAGCCGCATGGGACTAGCGACGGAGACCCAGTACTTC
CASSRMGLATETQYF
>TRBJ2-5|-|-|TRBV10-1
TGCGCCAGCAGTGAGCGGGTGGAGGAGACCCAGTACTTC
CASSERVEETQYF
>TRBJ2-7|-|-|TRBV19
TGTGCCAGTAGTATTCGTTGGGGGCTTTTCTCCTACGAGCAGTACTTC
CASSIRWGLFSYEQYF
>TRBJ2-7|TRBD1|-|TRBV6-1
TGTGCCAGCACTTCCTCCTGGACAGGGGGCTACGAGCAGTACTTC
CASTSSWTGGYEQYF